The 20 T cell receptor beta chains below come from one sample, sequenced in a study of cytomegalovirus exposure and HLA in healthy donors. This PCR relied on a set of 60 Vbeta primers and 13 Jbeta primers. Profiled with immunoSEQ multiplex PCR; TCRdb holds only in-frame clones, not every one. The top ten hold roughly 4.5% of the sample, which has around 150,000 clones, over 65% seen once. Sequenced sample: PBMCs. The receptors derive from a man younger than 30 in good health and CMV-seropositive.

The chain employs TRBV10-3 and TRBJ1-5, with a possible D match to TRBD1 (5 bases). Looked up from germline, CDR1 is ENHRY and CDR2 is SYGVKD. CDR3 size: 16 residues. Trimming cost V 8 bases and J 5 bases, with 22 bases left between them. This CDR3 reads CAIDNPGDPADQPQHF. CDR3 coding DNA: TGTGCCATCGATAACCCGGGGGACCCTGCTGATCAGCCCCAGCATTTT.

The rearrangement joins TRBV19 to TRBJ2-1; 8 bases line up with TRBD1. Germline CDR1 is LNHDA and CDR2 is SQIVND (reference sequence). V lost 5 bases to trimming and J lost 1 base; unmatched junction nucleotides: 10. The CDR3 consists of 17 residues. The CDR3 bases are TGTGCCAGTAGTCCGAGGGCTGGGACAGGATCCTACAATGAGCAGTTCTTC. It is translated as CASSPRAGTGSYNEQFF.

V usage is TRBV2 and J usage is TRBJ1-1, with a tentative D call TRBD1 (6 bases). Trimming left V 6 bases short and J 8 bases short, with 16 bases between. This CDR3 region has 13 residues. Looked up from germline, CDR1 is SNHLY and CDR2 is FYNNEI. In DNA form, the CDR3 reads TGTGCCAGCAGGGTGGACAGCCAGATAGAAGCTTTCTTT. The encoded protein is CASRVDSQIEAFF.

The genes are TRBV5-1 and TRBJ1-1, with D perhaps TRBD1 (5 bases). V was cut by 2 bases and J by 8 bases, with 13 bases left in between. The CDR3 has 13 residues. CDR1 and CDR2 from the germline V gene are SGHRS and YFSETQ. The CDR3: CASSLSQGREAFF. CDR3 nucleotides: TGCGCCAGCAGCTTAAGTCAGGGCAGAGAAGCTTTCTTT. Together with reference TRBV5-1 and TRBJ1-1, the CDR3 gives the full variable domain: KAGVTQTPRYLIKTRGQQVTLSCSPISGHRSVSWYQQTPGQGLQFLFEYFSETQRNKGNFPGRFSGRQFSNSRSEMNVSTLELGDSALYLCASSLSQGREAFFGQGTRLTVV.

This chain uses TRBV5-1 with TRBJ2-3, with TRBD1 matching 8 bases. Germline CDR1 is SGHRS and CDR2 is YFSETQ. V lost 6 bases to trimming and J lost 8 bases; unmatched junction nucleotides: 11. This CDR3 has 14 residues. Written as DNA, the CDR3 is TGCGCCAGCACCTTAGACAGGGGTAAGGGTACGCAGTATTTT. It yields the protein CASTLDRGKGTQYF.

V usage is TRBV2 and J usage is TRBJ2-1; 8 bases fit TRBD2. The CDR3 loop spans 14 amino acids. J lost 5 bases, V lost 7 bases, and 7 bases had no gene match. Looked up from germline, CDR1 is SNHLY and CDR2 is FYNNEI. CDR3 nucleotides: TGTGCCAGCACTACTAGCGGAGAAAACAATGAGCAGTTCTTC. This gives the protein CASTTSGENNEQFF.

The chain couples TRBV19 to TRBJ1-1; 8 positions agree with TRBD1. CDR1 LNHDA and CDR2 SQIVND come from the germline V gene (reference sequence). The CDR3 sequence is 15 residues long. With 5 bases clipped from V and 3 bases from J, the junction kept 8 bases outside the gene matches. CDR3 in amino acids: CASSEPGTGDTEAFF. In DNA, the CDR3 is TGTGCCAGTAGTGAACCTGGGACAGGCGACACTGAAGCTTTCTTT.

The chain employs TRBV28 and TRBJ1-2; a weak D match, TRBD1 (6 bases). The CDR3 loop spans 13 amino acids. Per germline, CDR1 MDHEN and CDR2 SYDVKM. V shed 4 bases and J shed 3 bases, with 9 bases lying between them. CDR3 nucleotides: TGTGCCAGCAGTTCAAGACAGGACTATGGCTACACCTTC. Translation: CASSSRQDYGYTF.

The chain employs TRBV5-5 and TRBJ2-7; D is uncertain. Germline lookup yields CDR1 SGHKS and CDR2 YYEKEE (reference sequence). The CDR3 runs to 15 residues. Trimming took 4 bases from V and 0 from J, leaving 14 bases between them. CDR3 sequence: CASSGEAVRSYEQYV. The CDR3 DNA sequence: TGTGCCAGCAGCGGAGAGGCAGTCCGCTCCTACGAGCAGTACGTC.

This clone was seen more than once but under ten times. The V gene is TRBV28, the J gene TRBJ1-2; 8 bases match TRBD1. V shed 0 bases, J shed 8 bases, and the junction held 5 bases outside the gene matches. The V gene's germline CDR1 is MDHEN and CDR2 SYDVKM. This CDR3 comprises 14 residues. In DNA form, the CDR3 reads TGTGCCAGCAGTTTATGGGGACAGGTCCGGGGCTACACCTTC. Protein: CASSLWGQVRGYTF.

V is TRBV27 and J is TRBJ1-2; 7 nucleotides match TRBD1. J was trimmed by 7 bases and V by 3 bases; bases with no gene match: 5. Germline lookup yields CDR1 MNHEY and CDR2 SMNVEV (reference sequence). The CDR3 sequence is 13 residues long. CDR3 amino acids: CASSFPTGTGYTF. CDR3 in DNA: TGTGCCAGCAGTTTTCCGACAGGGACTGGCTACACCTTC.

The chain carries TRBV5-1 and TRBJ2-1; 8 bases are shared with TRBD2. The junction had 10 bases not matched to a gene; V was cut back by 4 bases and J by 1 base. CDR1 is SGHRS and CDR2 is YFSETQ in the germline V gene. The length of the CDR3 is 17 residues. The CDR3 protein is CASSPSRAGASYNEQFF. The CDR3, as DNA: TGCGCCAGCAGCCCTAGCCGAGCGGGAGCGTCCTACAATGAGCAGTTCTTC.

With regard to this clone: This specimen includes other DNA sequences encoding the same CDR3. The chain carries TRBV5-1 and TRBJ2-6, with 8 bases matching TRBD1. J was trimmed by 0 bases and V by 2 bases; bases with no gene match: 4. The germline CDR1 and CDR2 sequences are SGHRS and YFSETQ. There are 17 residues in the CDR3. CDR3 in amino acids: CASSLDRGPSGANVLTF. The DNA for the CDR3 is TGCGCCAGCAGCTTAGACAGGGGTCCCTCTGGGGCCAACGTCCTGACTTTC.

The chain uses TRBV10-3 and TRBJ1-1; weak D call: TRBD1 (6 bases). CDR1 and CDR2 from the germline V gene are ENHRY and SYGVKD. This CDR3 has 16 amino acids. Trimming pared 1 base from V and 4 bases from J, leaving 16 bases between. CDR3: CAISEYSGLGGTEAFF. The CDR3 coding sequence is TGTGCCATCAGTGAGTATTCTGGGCTAGGGGGCACTGAAGCTTTCTTT.

This clone has just a few counts. This rearrangement joins TRBV6-5 to TRBJ1-2; TRBD1 matches 12 bases. Germline loops: CDR1 MNHEY, CDR2 SVGAGI. CDR3 size: 15 residues. The V and J ends lost 2 bases and 4 bases, in that order; junction bases with no gene match: 2. CDR3 in amino acids: CASSYRGQGAYGYTF. Written as DNA, the CDR3 is TGTGCCAGCAGTTACCGGGGACAGGGGGCCTATGGCTACACCTTC.

This clone has only a few counts. V and J are TRBV28 and TRBJ1-5, with a possible D match to TRBD1 (6 bases). The CDR3 runs 14 residues. Germline values: CDR1 MDHEN, CDR2 SYDVKM. The V and J ends lost 5 bases and 3 bases respectively, with 11 bases between them. As DNA, the CDR3 is TGTGCCAGCAGTCGAAACAGGGTCAATCAGCCCCAGCATTTT. This translates into CASSRNRVNQPQHF.

The chain links TRBV4-1 to TRBJ1-2; 7 positions match TRBD1. Looked up from germline, CDR1 is MGHRA and CDR2 is YSYEKL. V was clipped by 8 bases and J by 3 bases; unmatched bases: 15. This CDR3 comprises 16 residues. The CDR3: CASHKGGTDDYYGYTF. The CDR3 nucleotides read TGCGCCAGCCATAAAGGCGGGACAGACGACTACTATGGCTACACCTTC.

The rearrangement links TRBV5-1 to TRBJ1-2; tentatively, D is TRBD1 (5 bases). The V and J ends lost 5 bases and 0 bases respectively, with 11 bases between them. Germline loops: CDR1 SGHRS, CDR2 YFSETQ. The CDR3 has 14 amino acids. CDR3 residues: CASSLDTTNYGYTF. The CDR3 nucleotides are TGCGCCAGCAGTCTGGACACAACTAACTATGGCTACACCTTC. Complete variable domain (other parts from reference TRBV5-1 and TRBJ1-2): KAGVTQTPRYLIKTRGQQVTLSCSPISGHRSVSWYQQTPGQGLQFLFEYFSETQRNKGNFPGRFSGRQFSNSRSEMNVSTLELGDSALYLCASSLDTTNYGYTFGSGTRLTVV.

This chain joins TRBV7-2 and TRBJ1-5, with 9 bases identical to TRBD1. V lost 6 bases to trimming and J lost 3 bases; unmatched junction nucleotides: 6. The CDR3 consists of 15 residues. Germline CDR1 and CDR2: SGHTA and FQGNSA. The CDR3 nucleotides are TGTGCCAGCAGTCTCACAGGGGGCCTCAATCAGCCCCAGCATTTT. It translates to CASSLTGGLNQPQHF.

This chain links TRBV11-3 with TRBJ2-5; 7 positions agree with TRBD2. With 5 bases clipped from V and 1 base from J, the junction kept 13 bases outside the gene matches. The CDR3 has 17 amino acids. CDR1 and CDR2 from the germline V gene are SGHNT and YENEEA. This chain's CDR3 is CASSHGWSLAAQETQYF. In nucleotides, the CDR3 is TGTGCCAGCAGCCACGGGTGGTCCCTAGCGGCCCAAGAGACCCAGTACTTC.